The rows below give T cell receptor beta chains drawn from one sample of a study of T cell changes during pregnancy in multiple sclerosis. The assay was immunoSEQ multiplex PCR, and TCRdb's table has in-frame clones only and misses some. The sample lists about 44,000 clones, roughly 92% seen once, with 0.67% in the top ten. The sequencing used CD4+ T cells from peripheral blood mononuclear cells, collected in the first trimester of pregnancy. Source of these receptors: a female donor with multiple sclerosis, enrolled in a pregnancy study. Each CDR3 is given with its conserved first and last residue. Fields, in order: V gene, D gene, clone size, J gene, CDR3 protein, CDR3 DNA. A D gene is named only where the DNA matches it firmly. Only some rows state a clone size, as once, few, many or a class for expanded clones.

V: TRBV2; D: TRBD2; size: .; J: TRBJ2-7; CDR3: CASSEARGGYYEQYF; DNA: TGTGCCAGCAGTGAAGCGCGGGGAGGGTACTACGAGCAGTACTTC
V: TRBV28; D: .; size: few; J: TRBJ1-2; CDR3: CASSLELAGYTF; DNA: TGTGCCAGCAGTCTAGAGCTCGCTGGCTACACCTTC
V: TRBV15; D: .; size: .; J: TRBJ2-7; CDR3: CATSRGVQVGENEQYF; DNA: TGTGCCACCAGCAGAGGGGTCCAGGTCGGGGAAAACGAGCAGTACTTC
V: TRBV5-4; D: .; size: .; J: TRBJ2-6; CDR3: CASSLRVPRLHSGANVLTF; DNA: TGTGCCAGCAGCTTGAGAGTTCCCCGTCTCCACTCTGGGGCCAACGTCCTGACTTTC
V: TRBV25-1; D: TRBD1; size: few; J: TRBJ1-1; CDR3: CASSTWGQQNTEAFF; DNA: TGTGCCAGCAGCACGTGGGGACAGCAGAACACTGAAGCTTTCTTT
V: TRBV28; D: TRBD1; size: .; J: TRBJ2-5; CDR3: CASGFPTGRGETQYF; DNA: TGTGCCAGCGGTTTCCCGACAGGGCGTGGGGAGACCCAGTACTTC
V: TRBV5-5; D: TRBD2; size: .; J: TRBJ2-3; CDR3: CASSPSGTSGRAGTDTQYF; DNA: TGTGCCAGCAGCCCCTCCGGGACTAGCGGGAGGGCCGGCACAGATACGCAGTATTTT
V: TRBV18; D: TRBD1; size: .; J: TRBJ1-1; CDR3: CASSPRTGGESPEAFF; DNA: TGTGCCAGCTCACCAAGAACAGGGGGCGAGTCCCCTGAAGCTTTCTTT
V: TRBV28; D: .; size: .; J: TRBJ1-2; CDR3: CASSLFTGGLNYGYTF; DNA: TGTGCCAGCAGTTTATTTACCGGGGGGCTTAACTATGGCTACACCTTC
V: TRBV7-6; D: TRBD1; size: .; J: TRBJ2-7; CDR3: CASSFNPPDDRVGDYEQYF; DNA: TGTGCCAGCAGCTTCAACCCACCTGACGACAGGGTGGGGGACTACGAGCAGTACTTC
V: TRBV7-2; D: TRBD1; size: .; J: TRBJ2-3; CDR3: CASSLDRGRTDTQYF; DNA: TGTGCCAGCAGCTTGGACAGGGGGCGAACAGATACGCAGTATTTT
V: TRBV14; D: TRBD2; size: .; J: TRBJ2-3; CDR3: CASSYIAGPPDTQYF; DNA: TGTGCCAGCAGCTATATAGCGGGACCTCCAGATACGCAGTATTTT
V: TRBV19; D: TRBD1; size: .; J: TRBJ1-1; CDR3: CASSIPGQGTNTEAFF; DNA: TGTGCCAGTAGTATCCCTGGACAGGGAACGAACACTGAAGCTTTCTTT
V: TRBV6-4; D: TRBD1; size: .; J: TRBJ1-3; CDR3: CASSDPNRGRYNSGNTIYF; DNA: TGTGCCAGCAGTGACCCTAACAGGGGGAGATACAACTCTGGAAACACCATATATTTT
V: TRBV19; D: .; size: .; J: TRBJ2-3; CDR3: CASSIDRGLATDTQYF; DNA: TGTGCCAGTAGTATTGACAGGGGACTAGCTACGGATACGCAGTATTTT
V: TRBV5-1; D: .; size: .; J: TRBJ2-1; CDR3: CASSLSRVWGLDSYNEQFF; DNA: TGCGCCAGCAGCTTGAGCAGGGTGTGGGGGCTGGATTCTTACAATGAGCAGTTCTTC
V: TRBV27; D: TRBD2; size: .; J: TRBJ2-1; CDR3: CASRTGLAGGRSYNEQFF; DNA: TGTGCCAGCAGAACCGGACTAGCGGGAGGTCGCTCCTACAATGAGCAGTTCTTC
V: TRBV5-6; D: .; size: once; J: TRBJ2-3; CDR3: CASSSRTRLSTDTQYF; DNA: TGTGCCAGCAGCTCCCGGACACGCCTTAGCACAGATACGCAGTATTTT
V: TRBV6-1; D: TRBD2; size: .; J: TRBJ2-4; CDR3: CASSEWSSGIRGF; DNA: TGTGCCAGCAGTGAATGGAGTAGCGGGATACGGGGGTTC
V: TRBV30; D: TRBD2; size: .; J: TRBJ2-7; CDR3: CAWSVSGRVGEQYF; DNA: TGTGCCTGGAGTGTGAGCGGGAGGGTGGGAGAGCAGTACTTC
V: TRBV6-5; D: .; size: .; J: TRBJ2-1; CDR3: CASRYRLGSYNEQFF; DNA: TGTGCCAGCAGATACCGACTGGGCTCCTACAATGAGCAGTTCTTC
V: TRBV6-1; D: TRBD1; size: .; J: TRBJ1-5; CDR3: CASSEARLGQGTNQPQHF; DNA: TGTGCCAGCAGTGAAGCTCGGTTGGGACAGGGAACTAATCAGCCCCAGCATTTT
V: TRBV27; D: TRBD2; size: .; J: TRBJ2-3; CDR3: CASSRGLAGETQYF; DNA: TGTGCCAGCAGTCGGGGACTAGCGGGAGAAACGCAGTATTTT
V: TRBV5-1; D: TRBD2; size: .; J: TRBJ2-1; CDR3: CASTSTGGRSYNEQFF; DNA: TGCGCCAGCACCTCTACGGGGGGGCGTTCCTACAATGAGCAGTTCTTC
V: TRBV21-1; D: .; size: .; J: TRBJ1-3; CDR3: CASSLGHPKSTAGNTIYF; DNA: TGTGCCAGCAGCTTAGGACATCCAAAAAGTACCGCGGGAAACACCATATATTTT
V: TRBV5-1; D: TRBD2; size: few; J: TRBJ2-7; CDR3: CASSLGAGGREQYF; DNA: TGCGCCAGCAGCTTAGGAGCGGGAGGTCGCGAGCAGTACTTC
V: TRBV15; D: .; size: .; J: TRBJ1-4; CDR3: CATSRDRVTTNEKLFF; DNA: TGTGCCACCAGCAGAGACAGGGTTACAACTAATGAAAAACTGTTTTTT
V: TRBV27; D: .; size: .; J: TRBJ2-7; CDR3: CASSLSGRSYEQYF; DNA: TGTGCCAGCAGTTTATCTGGGAGAAGCTACGAGCAGTACTTC
V: TRBV9; D: TRBD1; size: .; J: TRBJ2-2; CDR3: CASSVSPTGGPGELFF; DNA: TGTGCCAGCAGCGTCAGTCCAACAGGGGGCCCCGGGGAGCTGTTTTTT
V: TRBV2; D: TRBD1; size: few; J: TRBJ2-4; CDR3: CASSFDRGAAKNIQYF; DNA: TGTGCCAGCAGTTTCGACAGGGGAGCTGCCAAAAACATTCAGTACTTC
V: TRBV10-3; D: .; size: .; J: TRBJ2-7; CDR3: CAISESNLLAQDEQYF; DNA: TGTGCCATCAGTGAGTCGAATTTACTAGCTCAAGACGAGCAGTACTTC
V: TRBV5-5; D: .; size: .; J: TRBJ1-1; CDR3: CASSSTGGNTEAFF; DNA: TGTGCCAGCAGCTCTACCGGGGGGAACACTGAAGCTTTCTTT
V: TRBV7-2; D: TRBD2; size: .; J: TRBJ2-1; CDR3: CASSFGLAGVYNEQFF; DNA: TGTGCCAGCAGCTTCGGACTAGCGGGAGTCTACAATGAGCAGTTCTTC
V: TRBV29-1; D: TRBD1; size: .; J: TRBJ2-4; CDR3: CSVTQGLAKNIQYF; DNA: TGCAGCGTTACACAGGGGTTAGCCAAAAACATTCAGTACTTC
V: TRBV10-1; D: TRBD1; size: .; J: TRBJ1-5; CDR3: CASRPGQGGSGPQHF; DNA: TGCGCCAGCAGGCCCGGACAGGGGGGGAGTGGGCCCCAGCATTTT
V: TRBV29-1; D: TRBD1; size: .; J: TRBJ2-5; CDR3: CSVDRVRETQYF; DNA: TGCAGCGTAGACAGGGTCCGCGAGACCCAGTACTTC
V: TRBV5-4; D: TRBD2; size: .; J: TRBJ2-7; CDR3: CASSPTLAGESYEQYF; DNA: TGTGCCAGCAGCCCCACTCTAGCGGGCGAGTCCTACGAGCAGTACTTC
V: TRBV30; D: .; size: .; J: TRBJ2-7; CDR3: CAYKDSLGAQQYF; DNA: TGTGCCTACAAAGACAGTTTGGGGGCACAGCAGTACTTC
V: TRBV30; D: TRBD1; size: .; J: TRBJ1-5; CDR3: CAWSGQGLQPQHF; DNA: TGTGCCTGGAGTGGACAGGGCCTTCAGCCCCAGCATTTT
V: TRBV6-6; D: TRBD2; size: .; J: TRBJ2-7; CDR3: CASSSPLPGGPNEQYF; DNA: TGTGCCAGCAGTTCCCCCCTCCCGGGAGGGCCGAACGAGCAGTACTTC
V: TRBV15; D: TRBD1; size: .; J: TRBJ2-7; CDR3: CATSSRRDRGHYEQYF; DNA: TGTGCCACCAGCAGTAGGCGGGACAGGGGACACTACGAGCAGTACTTC
V: TRBV10-3; D: .; size: .; J: TRBJ1-2; CDR3: CAIRGRTDYGYTF; DNA: TGTGCCATCAGGGGAAGGACAGACTATGGCTACACCTTC
V: TRBV4-3; D: .; size: once; J: TRBJ2-2; CDR3: CASSQEGLAGTGELFF; DNA: TGCGCCAGCAGCCAAGAGGGCCTAGCCGGCACCGGGGAGCTGTTTTTT
V: TRBV11-2; D: TRBD2; size: .; J: TRBJ2-7; CDR3: CASSPRGEKTYEQYF; DNA: TGTGCCAGCAGCCCGCGGGGGGAGAAGACCTACGAGCAGTACTTC
V: TRBV2; D: .; size: .; J: TRBJ2-7; CDR3: CASIFSLASYEQYF; DNA: TGTGCCAGCATTTTTTCCCTAGCTTCCTACGAGCAGTACTTC
V: TRBV5-6; D: .; size: once; J: TRBJ2-1; CDR3: CASSFSRRRGFF; DNA: TGTGCCAGCAGCTTTAGTCGGCGCCGGGGGTTCTTC
V: TRBV19; D: TRBD2; size: .; J: TRBJ2-1; CDR3: CASSLGLAGDEQFF; DNA: TGTGCCAGTAGTCTGGGACTAGCGGGAGATGAGCAGTTCTTC
V: TRBV30; D: TRBD1; size: .; J: TRBJ1-1; CDR3: CAWSERTGLNTEAFF; DNA: TGTGCCTGGAGTGAAAGGACAGGGTTGAACACTGAAGCTTTCTTT
V: TRBV19; D: TRBD1; size: .; J: TRBJ2-7; CDR3: CAFSGQGGYEQYF; DNA: TGTGCCTTCTCAGGACAGGGTGGGTACGAGCAGTACTTC
V: TRBV18; D: .; size: .; J: TRBJ2-3; CDR3: CASEATDTQYF; DNA: TGTGCCAGCGAGGCCACGGATACGCAGTATTTT
V: TRBV28; D: .; size: .; J: TRBJ2-2; CDR3: CASSLGTLTGELFF; DNA: TGTGCCAGCAGTCTCGGGACACTCACCGGGGAGCTGTTTTTT
V: TRBV28; D: .; size: .; J: TRBJ1-2; CDR3: CATLPEGQSYGYTF; DNA: TGTGCCACCCTCCCCGAAGGACAGTCATATGGCTACACCTTC
V: TRBV19; D: .; size: .; J: TRBJ2-4; CDR3: CASSIDRGVRAKNIQYF; DNA: TGTGCCAGTAGTATAGACAGGGGGGTTCGCGCCAAAAACATTCAGTACTTC
V: TRBV20-1; D: .; size: .; J: TRBJ2-3; CDR3: CSAASADTQYF; DNA: TGCAGTGCCGCTAGCGCAGATACGCAGTATTTT
V: TRBV2; D: TRBD1; size: .; J: TRBJ2-3; CDR3: CASSADRGTDTQYF; DNA: TGTGCCAGCAGTGCGGACAGGGGGACAGATACGCAGTATTTT
V: TRBV5-1; D: .; size: .; J: TRBJ2-7; CDR3: CASSPGGYEQYF; DNA: TGCGCCAGCAGCCCCGGGGGATACGAGCAGTACTTC
V: TRBV6-1; D: .; size: .; J: TRBJ1-5; CDR3: CASSESGGANQPQHF; DNA: TGTGCCAGCAGTGAAAGCGGGGGGGCCAATCAGCCCCAGCATTTT